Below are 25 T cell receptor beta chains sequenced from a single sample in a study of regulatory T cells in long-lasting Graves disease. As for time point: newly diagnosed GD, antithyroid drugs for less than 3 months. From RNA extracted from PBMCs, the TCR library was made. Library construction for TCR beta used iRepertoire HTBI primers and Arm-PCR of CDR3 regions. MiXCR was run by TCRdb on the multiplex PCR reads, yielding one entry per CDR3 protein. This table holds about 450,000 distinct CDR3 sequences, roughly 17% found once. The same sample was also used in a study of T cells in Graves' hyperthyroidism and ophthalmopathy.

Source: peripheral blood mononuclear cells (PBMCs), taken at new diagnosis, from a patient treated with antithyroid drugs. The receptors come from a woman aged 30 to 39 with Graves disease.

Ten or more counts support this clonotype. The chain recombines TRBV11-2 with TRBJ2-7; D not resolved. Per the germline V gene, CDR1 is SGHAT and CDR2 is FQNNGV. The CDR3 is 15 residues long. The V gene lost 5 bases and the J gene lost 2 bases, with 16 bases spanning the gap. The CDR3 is CASSLSGVSPYEQYF. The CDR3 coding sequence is TGTGCCAGCAGCCTTTCTGGGGTCTCCCCCTACGAGCAGTACTTC.

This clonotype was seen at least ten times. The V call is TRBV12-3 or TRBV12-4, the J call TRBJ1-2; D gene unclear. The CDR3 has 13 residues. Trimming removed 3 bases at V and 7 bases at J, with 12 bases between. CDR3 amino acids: CASSLTTYSGYTF. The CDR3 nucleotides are TGTGCCAGCAGTTTGACGACCTATTCTGGCTACACCTTC.

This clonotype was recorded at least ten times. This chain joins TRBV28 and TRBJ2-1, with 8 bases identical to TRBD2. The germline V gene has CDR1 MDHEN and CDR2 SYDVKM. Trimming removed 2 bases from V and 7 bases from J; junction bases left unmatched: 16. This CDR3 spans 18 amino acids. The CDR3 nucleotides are TGTGCCAGCAGTTTACCCCCAGGTTGGAGCGGGAGTTTTAATGAGCAGTTCTTC. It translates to CASSLPPGWSGSFNEQFF. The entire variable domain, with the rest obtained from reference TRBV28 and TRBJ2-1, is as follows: DVKVTQSSRYLVKRTGEKVFLECVQDMDHENMFWYRQDPGLGLRLIYFSYDVKMKEKGDIPEGYSVSREKKERFSLILESASTNQTSMYLCASSLPPGWSGSFNEQFFGPGTRLTVL.

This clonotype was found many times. The chain's CDR3 is CASSAYSPYGYTF. CDR3 DNA sequence: TGTGCCAGCTCAGCCTACAGCCCCTATGGCTACACCTTC. The V call is TRBV18, the J call TRBJ1-2; D uncertain. Trimming shortened V by 5 bases and J by 4 bases, and 11 bases separated the two germline ends. CDR1 and CDR2 (germline): KGHSH, LQKENI. CDR3 length: 13 residues.

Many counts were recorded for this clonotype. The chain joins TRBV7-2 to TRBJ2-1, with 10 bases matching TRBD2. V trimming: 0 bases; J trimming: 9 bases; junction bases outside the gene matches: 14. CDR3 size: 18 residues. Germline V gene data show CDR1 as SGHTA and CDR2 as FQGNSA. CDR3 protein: CASSLALSGRARGFEQFF. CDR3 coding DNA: TGTGCCAGCAGCTTAGCGTTAAGCGGGAGGGCCCGGGGATTTGAGCAGTTCTTC.

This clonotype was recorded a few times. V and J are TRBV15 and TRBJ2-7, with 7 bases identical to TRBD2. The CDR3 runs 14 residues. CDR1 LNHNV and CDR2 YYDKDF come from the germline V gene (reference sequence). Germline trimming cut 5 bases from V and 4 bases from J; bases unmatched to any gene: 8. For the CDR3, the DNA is TGTGCCACCAGCTATCCGGGAGGTCGATACGAGCAGTACTTC. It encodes CATSYPGGRYEQYF. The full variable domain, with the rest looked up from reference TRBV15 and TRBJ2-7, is DAMVIQNPRYQVTQFGKPVTLSCSQTLNHNVMYWYQQKSSQAPKLLFHYYDKDFNNEADTPDNFQSRRPNTSFCFLDIRSPGLGDTAMYLCATSYPGGRYEQYFGPGTRLTVT.

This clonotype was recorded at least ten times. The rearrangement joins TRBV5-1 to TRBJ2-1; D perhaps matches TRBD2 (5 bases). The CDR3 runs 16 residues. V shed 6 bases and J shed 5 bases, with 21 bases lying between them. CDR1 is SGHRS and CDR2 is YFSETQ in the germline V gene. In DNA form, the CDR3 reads TGCGCCAGCACCCGGACCCAGGCGGGCGAGGACAATGAGCAGTTCTTC. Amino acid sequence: CASTRTQAGEDNEQFF.

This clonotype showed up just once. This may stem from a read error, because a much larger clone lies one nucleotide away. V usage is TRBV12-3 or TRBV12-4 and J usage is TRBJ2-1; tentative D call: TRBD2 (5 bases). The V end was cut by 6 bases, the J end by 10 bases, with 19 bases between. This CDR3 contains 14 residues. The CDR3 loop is CASSKEASSYEQFF. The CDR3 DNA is TGTGCCAGCAGCAAGGAGGCCAGCTCCTACGAGCAGTTCTTC.

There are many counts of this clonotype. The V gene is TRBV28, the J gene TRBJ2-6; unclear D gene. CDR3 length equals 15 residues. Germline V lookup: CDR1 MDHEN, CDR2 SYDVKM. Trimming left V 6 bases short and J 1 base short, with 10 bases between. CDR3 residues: CASSFLGSGANVLTF. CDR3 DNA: TGTGCCAGCAGCTTCCTCGGGTCTGGGGCCAACGTCCTGACTTTC.

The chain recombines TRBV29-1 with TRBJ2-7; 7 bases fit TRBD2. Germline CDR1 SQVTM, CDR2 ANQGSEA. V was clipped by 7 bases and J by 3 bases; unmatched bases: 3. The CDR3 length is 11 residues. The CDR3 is CSGGGNYEQYF. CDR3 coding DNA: TGCAGCGGCGGGGGAAACTACGAGCAGTACTTC.

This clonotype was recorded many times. In DNA form, the CDR3 reads TGTGCCAGCAGTTCCAACACGTTCTACAATGAGCAGTTCTTC. This sequence encodes CASSSNTFYNEQFF. This chain links TRBV6-5 with TRBJ2-1, with D unresolved. The CDR3 sequence is 14 residues long. Trimming removed 4 bases at V and 3 bases at J, with 10 bases between. Per germline, CDR1 MNHEY and CDR2 SVGAGI.

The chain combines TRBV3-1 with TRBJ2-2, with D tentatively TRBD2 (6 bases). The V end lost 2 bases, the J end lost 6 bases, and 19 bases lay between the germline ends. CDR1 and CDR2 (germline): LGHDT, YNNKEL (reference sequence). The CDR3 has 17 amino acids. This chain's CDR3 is CASSQWSGGSYPGELFF. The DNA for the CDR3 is TGTGCCAGCAGCCAATGGTCCGGAGGGAGTTACCCCGGGGAGCTGTTTTTT.

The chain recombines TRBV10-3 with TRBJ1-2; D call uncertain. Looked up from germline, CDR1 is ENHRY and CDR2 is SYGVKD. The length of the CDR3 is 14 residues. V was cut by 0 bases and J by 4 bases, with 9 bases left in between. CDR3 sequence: CAISESSVGYGYTF. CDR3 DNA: TGTGCCATCAGTGAGTCGTCGGTGGGCTATGGCTACACCTTC.

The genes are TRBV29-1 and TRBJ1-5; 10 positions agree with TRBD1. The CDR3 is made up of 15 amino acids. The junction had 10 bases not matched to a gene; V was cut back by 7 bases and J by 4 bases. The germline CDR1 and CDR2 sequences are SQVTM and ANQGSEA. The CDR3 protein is CSAGTGEGGNQPQHF. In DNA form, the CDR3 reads TGCAGCGCCGGGACAGGGGAGGGGGGGAATCAGCCCCAGCATTTT.

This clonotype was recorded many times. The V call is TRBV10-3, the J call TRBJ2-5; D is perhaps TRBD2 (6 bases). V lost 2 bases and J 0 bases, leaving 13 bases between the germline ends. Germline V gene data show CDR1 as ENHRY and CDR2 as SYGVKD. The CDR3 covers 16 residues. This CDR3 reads CAISEMSKRDQETQYF. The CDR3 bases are TGTGCCATCAGTGAGATGTCCAAGCGGGACCAAGAGACCCAGTACTTC.

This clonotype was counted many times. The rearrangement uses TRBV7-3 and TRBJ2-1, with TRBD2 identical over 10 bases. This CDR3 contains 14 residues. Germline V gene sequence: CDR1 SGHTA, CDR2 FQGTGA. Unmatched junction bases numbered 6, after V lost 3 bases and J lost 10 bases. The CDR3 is CASSFSILAGEQFF. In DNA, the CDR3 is TGTGCCAGCAGCTTCTCGATACTAGCGGGGGAGCAGTTCTTC.

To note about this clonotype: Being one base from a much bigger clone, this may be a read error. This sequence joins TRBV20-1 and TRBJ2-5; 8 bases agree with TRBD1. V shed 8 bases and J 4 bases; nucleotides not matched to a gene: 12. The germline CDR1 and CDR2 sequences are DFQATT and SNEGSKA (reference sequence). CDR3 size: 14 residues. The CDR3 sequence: CSSQAGGASETQYF. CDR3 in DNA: TGCAGTTCTCAGGCAGGGGGCGCATCAGAGACCCAGTACTTC.

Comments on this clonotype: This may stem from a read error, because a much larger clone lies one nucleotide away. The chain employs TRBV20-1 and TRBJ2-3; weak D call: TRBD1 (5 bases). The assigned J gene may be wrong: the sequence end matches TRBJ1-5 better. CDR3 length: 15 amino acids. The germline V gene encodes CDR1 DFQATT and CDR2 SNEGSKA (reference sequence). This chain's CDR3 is CSARGRTSSTDTQHF. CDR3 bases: TGCAGTGCTAGAGGTCGGACATCTAGCACAGATACGCAGCATTTT.

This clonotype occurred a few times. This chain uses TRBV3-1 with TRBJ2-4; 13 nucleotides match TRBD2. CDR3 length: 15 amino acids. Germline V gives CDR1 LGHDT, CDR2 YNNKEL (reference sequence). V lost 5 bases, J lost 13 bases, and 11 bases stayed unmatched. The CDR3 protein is CASSKGTSGDLLQYF. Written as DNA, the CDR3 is TGTGCCAGCAGCAAGGGGACTAGCGGGGACCTCTTACAGTACTTC.

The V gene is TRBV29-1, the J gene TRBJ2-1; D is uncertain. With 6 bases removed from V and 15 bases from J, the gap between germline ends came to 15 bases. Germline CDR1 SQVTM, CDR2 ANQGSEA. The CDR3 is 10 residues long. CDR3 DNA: TGCAGCGTGGACCCGTTGCCCCCGTTCTTC. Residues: CSVDPLPPFF.

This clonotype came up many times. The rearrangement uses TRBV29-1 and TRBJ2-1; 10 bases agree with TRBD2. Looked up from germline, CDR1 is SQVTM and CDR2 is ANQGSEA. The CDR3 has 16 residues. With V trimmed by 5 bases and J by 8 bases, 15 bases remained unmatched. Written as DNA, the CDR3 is TGCAGCGTTTGGTTGGATCTAGCGGGAGCGGGAGATGAGCAGTTCTTC. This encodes CSVWLDLAGAGDEQFF.

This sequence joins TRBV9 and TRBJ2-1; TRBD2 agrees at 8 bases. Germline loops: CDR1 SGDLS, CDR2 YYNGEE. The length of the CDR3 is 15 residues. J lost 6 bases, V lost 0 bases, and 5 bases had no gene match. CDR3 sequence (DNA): TGTGCCAGCAGCGTAGGGGGCGGGAGGACCAATGAGCAGTTCTTC. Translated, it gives CASSVGGGRTNEQFF.

The CDR3 nucleotides are TGTGCCAGCAGCGTAGAAGGCCCGGAATTGCCCGGGGAGCTGTTTTTT. Encoded protein: CASSVEGPELPGELFF. The chain employs TRBV9 and TRBJ2-2; unclear D gene. Per germline, CDR1 SGDLS and CDR2 YYNGEE. The germline V and J ends were trimmed by 0 bases and 6 bases, with 15 bases remaining between them. The CDR3 is 16 amino acids.

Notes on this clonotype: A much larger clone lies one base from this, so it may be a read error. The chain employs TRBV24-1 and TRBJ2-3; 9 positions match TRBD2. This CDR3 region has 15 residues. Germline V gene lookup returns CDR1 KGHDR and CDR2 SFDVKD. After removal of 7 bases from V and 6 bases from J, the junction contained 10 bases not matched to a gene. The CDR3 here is CATSGGGASFDTQYF. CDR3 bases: TGTGCCACCAGCGGCGGGGGGGCCTCTTTCGATACGCAGTATTTT.

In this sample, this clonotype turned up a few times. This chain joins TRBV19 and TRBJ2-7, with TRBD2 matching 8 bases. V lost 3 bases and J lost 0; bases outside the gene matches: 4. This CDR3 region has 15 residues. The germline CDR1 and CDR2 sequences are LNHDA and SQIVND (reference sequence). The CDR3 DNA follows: TGTGCCAGTAGTATGTCTAGCGGGCGCTCCTACGAGCAGTACTTC. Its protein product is CASSMSSGRSYEQYF.